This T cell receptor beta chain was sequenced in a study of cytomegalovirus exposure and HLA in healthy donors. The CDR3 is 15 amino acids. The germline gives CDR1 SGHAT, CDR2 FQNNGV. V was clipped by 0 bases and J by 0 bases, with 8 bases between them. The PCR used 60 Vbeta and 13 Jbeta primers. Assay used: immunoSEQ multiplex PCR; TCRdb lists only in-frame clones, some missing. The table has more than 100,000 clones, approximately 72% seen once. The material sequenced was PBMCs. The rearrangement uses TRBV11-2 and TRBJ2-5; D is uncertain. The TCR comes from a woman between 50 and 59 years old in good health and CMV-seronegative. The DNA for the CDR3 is TGTGCCAGCAGCTTAGATCCCTACTACCAAGAGACCCAGTACTTC. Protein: CASSLDPYYQETQYF.